This record covers a single TCR beta chain. Antigen unknown. The V gene's germline CDR1 is LNHDA and CDR2 SQIVND (reference sequence). The CDR3 runs 15 residues. The V gene end was trimmed by 10 bases and the J gene end by 5 bases; junction bases not matched to a gene: 14. The authors amplified TCR beta CDR3 regions from RNA transcripts. Following a first-round RT-PCR that used HTBI primers, a second-round multiplex PCR was carried out. Each CDR3 protein gets one entry after TCRdb re-called the multiplex PCR reads with MiXCR. Altogether about 600,000 distinct CDR3 sequences are present, about 35% being singletons, with the ten largest covering 4% to 5%. This entry belongs to a study of Graves' ophthalmopathy and Graves' hyperthyroidism. Study-wide points: The blood repertoire also included most expanded thyroid clonotypes above 0.001 frequency.

The sequence derives from an adult man with Graves' hyperthyroidism. V gene TRBV19 combines with J gene TRBJ2-5, with 9 bases fitting TRBD1. The sequencing input was peripheral blood or thyroid tissue (not recorded which). CDR3 region: CATWTGFDRGETQYF. The CDR3 DNA reads as TGTGCCACATGGACAGGGTTCGACAGGGGGGAGACCCAGTACTTC.